Each of the 20 T cell receptor beta chains below was sequenced from the same sample in a study of shared clonotypes between healthy human individuals (dated by TCRdb to the early 2020s). Library preparation used the immunoSEQ multiplex PCR assay. TCRdb holds this immuneACCESS table with in-frame rearrangements only. Some clones are missing; in checked studies, unresolved V genes explain under half, and the rest has no known cause. The table for this sample lists 700,000 or so clones; 72% of them were counted only once. The ten largest account for approximately 1.8% of the sample. The material sequenced was memory CD4+ T cells sorted from blood. The cell subset or site label for this specimen denotes: CD45RA-negative fraction. The source is a young woman in good health.

The chain carries TRBV19 and TRBJ2-1; D is unclear. Germline assignment: CDR1 LNHDA and CDR2 SQIVND (reference sequence). The CDR3 is made up of 15 amino acids. With 5 bases removed from V and 4 bases from J, the gap between germline ends came to 15 bases. CDR3 DNA sequence: TGTGCCAGTAGTCGCGGACGAGCTATATACAATGAGCAGTTCTTC. Protein: CASSRGRAIYNEQFF.

The genes are TRBV7-2 and TRBJ2-1; D ambiguous. This CDR3 has 14 amino acids. Deletions cut 0 bases from V and 5 bases from J, with 8 bases between. Germline CDR1 SGHTA, CDR2 FQGNSA. In nucleotides, the CDR3 is TGTGCCAGCAGCTTAGCAGCCGGAGACAATGAGCAGTTCTTC. Encoded protein: CASSLAAGDNEQFF.

This chain joins TRBV28 and TRBJ2-1, with D possibly matching TRBD1 (6 bases). Per the germline V gene, CDR1 is MDHEN and CDR2 is SYDVKM. Trimming took 7 bases from V and 7 from J, leaving 17 bases between them. The CDR3 length is 14 residues. The CDR3 nucleotides read TGTGCCAGCACGCAGGGGTTGATGGTAAATGAGCAGTTCTTC. Protein sequence: CASTQGLMVNEQFF.

The gene calls are TRBV2 and TRBJ2-2, with 11 nucleotides matching TRBD2. The V gene end was trimmed by 6 bases and the J gene end by 4 bases; junction bases not matched to a gene: 4. Germline V gene sequence: CDR1 SNHLY, CDR2 FYNNEI. The CDR3 is made up of 15 amino acids. The CDR3 DNA reads as TGTGCCAGCAGGGCGACTAGCGGGGCCACCGGGGAGCTGTTTTTT. Translation: CASRATSGATGELFF.

The rearrangement joins TRBV19 to TRBJ2-3, with TRBD1 as a possible D gene (6 bases). This CDR3 comprises 15 residues. Germline V CDR1 and CDR2: LNHDA, SQIVND (reference sequence). V dropped 3 bases and J dropped 3 bases, with 13 bases sitting between them. The CDR3 bases are TGTGCCAGTAGTATTTCGACAGGAACTACAGATACGCAGTATTTT. It yields the protein CASSISTGTTDTQYF.

As concerns this clone: This likely reflects a read error, since a far larger clone is one base away. This chain joins TRBV5-1 and TRBJ2-7, with D hard to call. Germline CDR1 SGHRS, CDR2 YFSETQ. The CDR3 is 11 amino acids. The CDR3 reads CVSSPGREQYF. The CDR3 bases are TGCGTCAGCAGCCCCGGACGGGAGCAGTACTTC.

The CDR3 spells CASSESTGRIGTGELFF. CDR3 nucleotide sequence: TGTGCCAGCAGTGAATCGACAGGGAGGATTGGCACCGGGGAGCTGTTTTTT. V usage is TRBV25-1 and J usage is TRBJ2-2; a possible D gene is TRBD1 (7 bases). This CDR3 comprises 17 residues. The V gene's germline CDR1 is MGHDK and CDR2 SYGVNS. Trimming left V 1 base short and J 4 bases short, with 16 bases between.

In this sample, this clone turned up once. The J gene is TRBJ1-1, the V gene TRBV6-1; D ambiguous. Germline CDR1 MNHNS, CDR2 SASEGT. Trimming stripped 2 bases from V and 5 bases from J, with 12 bases between. This CDR3 has 14 residues. DNA of the CDR3: TGTGCCAGCAGTGAAACGAGGGCCTCGACTGAAGCTTTCTTT. It is translated as CASSETRASTEAFF.

The V gene is TRBV6-7, the J gene TRBJ2-1; D not resolved. TRBV6-7 qualifies as an ORF whose function is uncertain. The CDR3 runs to 13 residues. With 10 bases removed from V and 0 bases from J, the gap between germline ends came to 10 bases. In DNA, the CDR3 is TGTGCCACCCATGGCAGCTCCTACAATGAGCAGTTCTTC. It is translated as CATHGSSYNEQFF.

This clone was counted between two and nine times. The chain couples TRBV19 to TRBJ2-5; the match to TRBD2 covers 9 bases. CDR3 length: 15 residues. Germline assignment: CDR1 LNHDA and CDR2 SQIVND (reference sequence). V lost 6 bases to trimming and J lost 5 bases; unmatched junction nucleotides: 10. CDR3 loop: CASRPIAGAGETQYF. CDR3 coding DNA: TGTGCCAGTAGACCCATAGCGGGAGCGGGGGAGACCCAGTACTTC.

This rearrangement joins TRBV5-1 to TRBJ2-7; 8 positions match TRBD2. The CDR3 has 13 amino acids. CDR1 and CDR2 from the germline V gene are SGHRS and YFSETQ. V shed 4 bases, J shed 5 bases, and the junction held 5 bases outside the gene matches. The CDR3 sequence: CASSAQTSDEQYF. CDR3 nucleotide sequence: TGCGCCAGCAGCGCCCAGACTAGCGACGAGCAGTACTTC. The full variable domain, in which reference TRBV5-1 and TRBJ2-7 provide the parts outside the CDR3, is KAGVTQTPRYLIKTRGQQVTLSCSPISGHRSVSWYQQTPGQGLQFLFEYFSETQRNKGNFPGRFSGRQFSNSRSEMNVSTLELGDSALYLCASSAQTSDEQYFGPGTRLTVT.

To note about this clone: It may be a read error: a sequence one base away is much more abundant. Other DNA sequences in the sample encode the same CDR3. The chain is built from TRBV7-6 and TRBJ2-1; 11 positions match TRBD2. The V gene's germline CDR1 is SGHVS and CDR2 FNYEAQ. This CDR3 is built from 15 residues. The trim removed 4 bases at V and 4 bases at J, leaving 3 bases unmatched. CDR3 in amino acids: CASSSGTSGYNEQFF. The CDR3, as DNA: TGTGCCAGCAGCTCCGGGACTAGCGGATACAATGAGCAGTTCTTC.

This chain connects TRBV10-1 to TRBJ2-1; 10 bases align to TRBD2. CDR3 length: 17 residues. The trim removed 4 bases at V and 4 bases at J, leaving 10 bases unmatched. The germline V gene encodes CDR1 WNHNN and CDR2 SYGVQD (reference sequence). CDR3 nucleotide sequence: TGCGCCAGCAGTGTGGCTGCCACTAGCGGGATTTACAATGAGCAGTTCTTC. Translating gives CASSVAATSGIYNEQFF.

The chain joins TRBV27 to TRBJ1-5, with TRBD1 matching 9 bases. The CDR3 length is 16 residues. CDR1 is MNHEY, CDR2 SMNVEV, per germline (reference sequence). V lost 3 bases to trimming and J lost 4 bases; unmatched junction nucleotides: 7. This chain's CDR3 is CASSLRRTGENQPQHF. For the CDR3, the DNA is TGTGCCAGCAGTTTGAGGAGGACAGGGGAAAATCAGCCCCAGCATTTT.

The gene calls are TRBV28 and TRBJ1-5; unclear D gene. Deletions cut 2 bases from V and 3 bases from J, with 17 bases between. The CDR3 sequence is 17 residues long. Germline-derived CDR1 and CDR2 are MDHEN and SYDVKM. DNA of the CDR3: TGTGCCAGCAGTTTAGGGTGGCAAACAGACCACAATCAGCCCCAGCATTTT. Amino acids: CASSLGWQTDHNQPQHF.

CDR3 in amino acids: CASSQLGDEQFF. CDR3 sequence (DNA): TGTGCCAGCAGCCAATTGGGGGATGAGCAGTTCTTC. The chain uses TRBV9 and TRBJ2-1, with D perhaps assigned TRBD1 or TRBD2 (5 bases each). Trimming stripped 4 bases from V and 8 bases from J, with 10 bases between. This CDR3 region has 12 residues. Germline CDR1 reads SGDLS; CDR2 reads YYNGEE.

V and J are TRBV29-1 and TRBJ2-7; D unresolved. CDR1 is SQVTM and CDR2 is ANQGSEA in the germline V gene. The ends were cut back, 4 bases at V and 1 base at J, with 11 bases in the middle. The CDR3 extends over 13 amino acids. Here the CDR3 reads CSVVPKASYEQYF. The CDR3 DNA is TGCAGCGTTGTCCCTAAAGCGTCCTACGAGCAGTACTTC.

A single count supports this clone. This chain uses TRBV5-1 with TRBJ2-3; TRBD2 aligns across 15 bases. CDR1 is SGHRS and CDR2 is YFSETQ in the germline V gene. With 4 bases clipped from V and 2 bases from J, the junction kept 11 bases outside the gene matches. The CDR3 has 19 amino acids. The CDR3 DNA follows: TGCGCCAGCAGCCGGACCAGGACTAGCGGGAGGGCCGACACAGATACGCAGTATTTT. This encodes CASSRTRTSGRADTDTQYF.

The chain has TRBV7-9 and TRBJ2-2, with 10 bases lining up with TRBD2. Germline assignment: CDR1 SEHNR and CDR2 FQNEAQ (reference sequence). The CDR3 sequence is 17 residues long. J was trimmed by 6 bases and V by 1 base; bases with no gene match: 8. This CDR3 is CASSLGGSSGRPGELFF. Written as DNA, the CDR3 is TGTGCCAGCAGCTTAGGAGGTTCTAGCGGGAGACCCGGGGAGCTGTTTTTT.

This sequence joins TRBV18 and TRBJ1-5, with 8 bases matching TRBD1. There are 14 residues in the CDR3. V shed 3 bases and J 5 bases; nucleotides not matched to a gene: 3. CDR1 KGHSH and CDR2 LQKENI come from the germline V gene. CDR3 sequence: CASSPQGADQPQHF. The CDR3 DNA follows: TGTGCCAGCTCACCCCAGGGGGCAGATCAGCCCCAGCATTTT. Supplemented by reference TRBV18 and TRBJ1-5, the full variable domain reads NAGVMQNPRHLVRRRGQEARLRCSPMKGHSHVYWYRQLPEEGLKFMVYLQKENIIDESGMPKERFSAEFPKEGPSILRIQQVVRGDSAAYFCASSPQGADQPQHFGDGTRLSIL.